Shown below are 30 T cell receptor beta chains from a single sample sequenced in a study of CD8 T cells in Susac syndrome. It was with random hexamers that roughly 0.45 to 1 ug RNA was reverse transcribed. TCRdb analysed the immunoSEQ multiplex PCR reads with MiXCR anew, one entry per CDR3 protein. The sample yields 120,000 or so distinct CDR3 sequences, 85% to 95% seen once. Input material: CD4+ T cells from PBMCs. These receptors came from a human donor with multiple sclerosis.

This clonotype was recorded only once. This sequence joins TRBV20-1 and TRBJ2-5; no definite D call. The CDR3 has 13 amino acids. Germline V lookup: CDR1 DFQATT, CDR2 SNEGSKA (reference sequence). V shed 1 base and J shed 4 bases, with 10 bases lying between them. CDR3: CSARGFARETQYF. CDR3 bases: TGCAGTGCTAGAGGGTTCGCAAGAGAGACCCAGTACTTC.

The V call is TRBV6-5, the J call TRBJ2-3; perhaps TRBD1 as D (6 bases). The CDR3 runs 15 residues. Trimming removed 4 bases at V and 3 bases at J, with 14 bases between. Germline values: CDR1 MNHEY, CDR2 SVGAGI. For the CDR3, the DNA is TGTGCCAGCAGTTTCCGGACAGACCAAACAGATACGCAGTATTTT. Translating gives CASSFRTDQTDTQYF.

The J gene is TRBJ2-4, the V gene TRBV9, with TRBD2 matching over 8 bases. The CDR3 runs to 14 residues. CDR1 is SGDLS, CDR2 YYNGEE, per germline. Unmatched junction bases numbered 5, after V lost 9 bases and J lost 0 bases. CDR3 protein: CAIGGAPAKNIQYF. As DNA, the CDR3 is TGTGCCATCGGGGGGGCCCCAGCCAAAAACATTCAGTACTTC.

V is TRBV9 and J is TRBJ2-7, with D perhaps TRBD1 or TRBD2 (5 bases each). Per germline, CDR1 SGDLS and CDR2 YYNGEE. The CDR3 is 14 residues long. V shed 2 bases and J shed 5 bases, with 14 bases lying between them. The CDR3 DNA sequence: TGTGCCAGCAGCGTCCGGGACCTTTCGCACGAGCAGTACTTC. Encoded protein: CASSVRDLSHEQYF. Variable domain in full (rest from reference TRBV9 and TRBJ2-7): DSGVTQTPKHLITATGQRVTLRCSPRSGDLSVYWYQQSLDQGLQFLIQYYNGEERAKGNILERFSAQQFPDLHSELNLSSLELGDSALYFCASSVRDLSHEQYFGPGTRLTVT.

This clonotype occurred a few times. The chain has TRBV2 and TRBJ2-2; a weak D match, TRBD2 (5 bases). Germline CDR1 is SNHLY and CDR2 is FYNNEI. The V end was cut by 10 bases, the J end by 7 bases, with 13 bases between. This CDR3 comprises 12 residues. The CDR3 sequence: CATAPAGGELFF. CDR3 DNA: TGTGCCACAGCCCCGGCGGGCGGGGAGCTGTTTTTT.

This sequence joins TRBV2 and TRBJ1-4, with D possibly TRBD1 on 5 matching bases. The CDR3 has 13 amino acids. Deletions cut 10 bases from V and 8 bases from J, with 17 bases between. The germline gives CDR1 SNHLY, CDR2 FYNNEI. In nucleotides, the CDR3 is TGTGCCACCGCGACAAGAAGGGACGAAAAACTGTTTTTT. Translation gives CATATRRDEKLFF.

V usage is TRBV3-1 and J usage is TRBJ2-7; D gene unclear. Deletions cut 5 bases from V and 0 bases from J, with 11 bases between. The length of the CDR3 is 14 residues. Germline V lookup: CDR1 LGHDT, CDR2 YNNKEL (reference sequence). The CDR3: CASSSGRTSYEQYF. CDR3 nucleotides: TGTGCCAGCAGCAGTGGTCGGACCTCCTACGAGCAGTACTTC.

The chain carries TRBV18 and TRBJ2-2; D is undetermined. The CDR3 has 16 residues. The germline gives CDR1 KGHSH, CDR2 LQKENI. V was clipped by 3 bases and J by 0 bases, with 11 bases between them. The DNA of the CDR3 is TGTGCCAGCTCACCCCTTACACCCTCGAACACCGGGGAGCTGTTTTTT. Translated, it gives CASSPLTPSNTGELFF.

V gene TRBV6-5 combines with J gene TRBJ1-1; D is uncertain. V was cut by 0 bases and J by 0 bases, with 8 bases left in between. Looked up from germline, CDR1 is MNHEY and CDR2 is SVGAGI. The CDR3 totals 15 residues. CDR3 loop: CASSYSGSVNTEAFF. The CDR3 DNA is TGTGCCAGCAGTTACTCAGGGAGTGTGAACACTGAAGCTTTCTTT.

The chain uses TRBV10-3 and TRBJ1-6; D remains ambiguous. The CDR3 spans 15 residues. Germline V lookup: CDR1 ENHRY, CDR2 SYGVKD. V shed 2 bases and J shed 10 bases, with 15 bases lying between them. CDR3 residues: CAISENVGKRSPLHF. DNA of the CDR3: TGTGCCATCAGTGAGAACGTAGGGAAACGGTCACCCCTCCACTTT.

In DNA, the CDR3 is TGTGCCAGCAGCGTAGGGGGGGTCCCGAACACTGAAGCTTTCTTT. Encoded protein: CASSVGGVPNTEAFF. The chain links TRBV9 to TRBJ1-1, with D perhaps TRBD1 (5 bases). This CDR3 is 15 amino acids long. V was pared by 0 bases and J by 1 base, with 10 bases between. Germline V gene lookup returns CDR1 SGDLS and CDR2 YYNGEE. The variable domain in full, completed from reference TRBV9 and TRBJ1-1, reads DSGVTQTPKHLITATGQRVTLRCSPRSGDLSVYWYQQSLDQGLQFLIQYYNGEERAKGNILERFSAQQFPDLHSELNLSSLELGDSALYFCASSVGGVPNTEAFFGQGTRLTVV.

J is TRBJ2-2 and V is TRBV9, with TRBD2 identical over 16 bases. The trim removed 4 bases at V and 4 bases at J, leaving 10 bases unmatched. Germline CDR1 and CDR2: SGDLS and YYNGEE. The CDR3 is made up of 19 amino acids. The DNA of the CDR3 is TGTGCCAGCAGCCCCCCGGGACTAGCGGGGGGGCCGTCCACCGGGGAGCTGTTTTTT. It translates to CASSPPGLAGGPSTGELFF.

This sequence joins TRBV27 and TRBJ1-5; the D gene is possibly TRBD1 (5 bases). The CDR3 is made up of 14 amino acids. Trimming left V 6 bases short and J 6 bases short, with 15 bases between. Germline CDR1 is MNHEY and CDR2 is SMNVEV (reference sequence). The CDR3, as DNA: TGTGCCAGCAGGGGCCCGGGGCACGGTCAGCCCCAGCATTTT. This translates into CASRGPGHGQPQHF.

The chain joins TRBV6-6 to TRBJ2-1; perhaps TRBD1 as D (5 bases). Trimming took off 6 bases at V and 5 bases at J, with 5 bases between the two ends. The CDR3 consists of 11 residues. Germline V gene lookup returns CDR1 MNHNY and CDR2 SVGAGI (reference sequence). In DNA form, the CDR3 reads TGTGCCAGCAGGACAGACAATGAGCAGTTCTTC. This gives the protein CASRTDNEQFF.

J is TRBJ1-5 and V is TRBV12-3 or TRBV12-4; TRBD1 agrees at 9 bases. CDR3 length equals 14 residues. V lost 6 bases and J lost 7; bases outside the gene matches: 7. CDR3 in DNA: TGTGCCAGCAGGCAGGGACAGGGCGGACAGCCCCAGCATTTT. Protein product: CASRQGQGGQPQHF.

The CDR3 spells CASSLSGGRDTQYF. The CDR3, as DNA: TGTGCCAGCAGTTTATCCGGGGGAAGAGATACGCAGTATTTT. The chain employs TRBV27 and TRBJ2-3, with a weak D call TRBD2 (6 bases). V was shortened by 0 bases and J by 5 bases, with 9 bases between the two germline ends. The CDR3 covers 14 residues. The germline V gene encodes CDR1 MNHEY and CDR2 SMNVEV (reference sequence).

The chain couples TRBV7-9 to TRBJ2-3; 7 nucleotides match TRBD2. The CDR3 runs to 15 residues. J was trimmed by 0 bases and V by 6 bases; bases with no gene match: 6. Germline loops: CDR1 SEHNR, CDR2 FQNEAQ (reference sequence). CDR3 sequence reads: CASSSRLASTDTQYF. The CDR3, as DNA: TGTGCCAGCAGTTCCAGACTAGCTAGCACAGATACGCAGTATTTT. Drawing the rest from reference TRBV7-9 and TRBJ2-3, the complete variable domain is DTGVSQNPRHKITKRGQNVTFRCDPISEHNRLYWYRQTLGQGPEFLTYFQNEAQLEKSRLLSDRFSAERPKGSFSTLEIQRTEQGDSAMYLCASSSRLASTDTQYFGPGTRLTVL.

The chain recombines TRBV11-2 with TRBJ1-2; D unclear. The V end lost 5 bases, the J end lost 4 bases, and 20 bases lay between the germline ends. The germline V gene encodes CDR1 SGHAT and CDR2 FQNNGV. This CDR3 has 16 residues. CDR3 protein: CASSSTVGRPPYGYTF. Written as DNA, the CDR3 is TGTGCCAGCAGCAGTACCGTAGGGAGGCCGCCCTATGGCTACACCTTC.

CDR3 residues: CAWSLDSLFSGNTIYF. As DNA, the CDR3 is TGTGCCTGGAGTCTCGACAGTCTATTCTCTGGAAACACCATATATTTT. The V and J genes are TRBV30 and TRBJ1-3; possibly TRBD1 for D (5 bases). Germline CDR1 and CDR2: GTSNPN and SVGIG (reference sequence). The CDR3 has 16 residues. V lost 2 bases and J lost 0, with 14 bases in between.

The CDR3 sequence is CASSLSGRGTYNEQFF. The CDR3 DNA sequence: TGTGCCAGCAGCCTAAGTGGACGGGGTACCTACAATGAGCAGTTCTTC. The J gene is TRBJ2-1, the V gene TRBV4-2; possible D gene TRBD2, 5 bases. The V end was cut by 4 bases, the J end by 2 bases, with 15 bases between. The CDR3 has 16 residues. Per germline, CDR1 LGHNA and CDR2 YNFKEQ.

In this sample, this clonotype turned up once. The gene calls are TRBV5-1 and TRBJ2-3; no clear D. This CDR3 contains 15 residues. The V end was cut by 4 bases, the J end by 2 bases, with 14 bases between. Looked up from germline, CDR1 is SGHRS and CDR2 is YFSETQ. The CDR3: CASSQSSSATDTQYF. CDR3 in DNA: TGCGCCAGCAGCCAATCGTCCTCCGCCACAGATACGCAGTATTTT.

As DNA, the CDR3 is TGTGCCATCAGCGGACAGCGGGCAGATACGCAGTATTTT. Encoded protein: CAISGQRADTQYF. The chain carries TRBV10-3 and TRBJ2-3, with D possibly being TRBD1 or TRBD2 (6 bases each). The germline V gene encodes CDR1 ENHRY and CDR2 SYGVKD. Trimming cost V 6 bases and J 4 bases, with 11 bases left between them. This CDR3 contains 13 residues.

The chain has TRBV28 and TRBJ2-7, with a possible D match to TRBD1 (5 bases). The ends were cut back, 2 bases at V and 5 bases at J, with 13 bases in the middle. Germline V gene sequence: CDR1 MDHEN, CDR2 SYDVKM. The length of the CDR3 is 14 residues. The CDR3 DNA follows: TGTGCCAGCAGTTTACTGCCAGGGCCCCACGAGCAGTACTTC. The encoded protein is CASSLLPGPHEQYF.

The chain couples TRBV28 to TRBJ1-3; D is uncertain. This CDR3 spans 13 amino acids. Germline assignment: CDR1 MDHEN and CDR2 SYDVKM. With 8 bases removed from V and 2 bases from J, the gap between germline ends came to 10 bases. As DNA, the CDR3 is TGTGCCAGCGTAGGTCAGGCTGGAAACACCATATATTTT. Protein sequence: CASVGQAGNTIYF.

The chain has TRBV29-1 and TRBJ2-5; D perhaps matches TRBD1 (5 bases). The V gene's germline CDR1 is SQVTM and CDR2 ANQGSEA. The CDR3 has 11 amino acids. In nucleotides, the CDR3 is TGCAGTACACAGGCCTTGGAGACCCAGTACTTC. This codes for CSTQALETQYF. Supplemented by reference TRBV29-1 and TRBJ2-5, the full variable domain reads SAVISQKPSRDICQRGTSLTIQCQVDSQVTMMFWYRQQPGQSLTLIATANQGSEATYESGFVIDKFPISRPNLTFSTLTVSNMSPEDSSIYLCSTQALETQYFGPGTRLLVL.

This chain joins TRBV2 and TRBJ1-5, with a possible D match to TRBD1 (6 bases). The germline gives CDR1 SNHLY, CDR2 FYNNEI. Trimming cost V 3 bases and J 6 bases, with 15 bases left between them. This CDR3 contains 15 residues. CDR3 in DNA: TGTGCCAGCAGTGACGGTCTGGGGGCGGGTCAGCCCCAGCATTTT. Its protein is CASSDGLGAGQPQHF.

CDR3 in amino acids: CASSLELSQPQHF. The CDR3 DNA reads as TGTGCCAGCAGCTTAGAACTGAGTCAGCCCCAGCATTTT. V is TRBV7-2 and J is TRBJ1-5; unclear D gene. Trimming cost V 1 base and J 6 bases, with 7 bases left between them. From germline, CDR1 is SGHTA and CDR2 FQGNSA. This CDR3 comprises 13 residues.

This clonotype was seen once. The rearrangement links TRBV3-1 to TRBJ2-5; no reliable D call. The CDR3 length is 13 residues. Per germline, CDR1 LGHDT and CDR2 YNNKEL (reference sequence). Trimming removed 4 bases from V and 7 bases from J, with 13 bases in between. CDR3 coding DNA: TGTGCCAGCAGCCCGTACGAGGACGGGACCCAGTACTTC. Translating it yields CASSPYEDGTQYF.

J is TRBJ1-1 and V is TRBV18; TRBD1 matches 9 bases. V was clipped by 2 bases and J by 4 bases; unmatched bases: 5. The CDR3 runs to 15 residues. Germline loops: CDR1 KGHSH, CDR2 LQKENI. CDR3 bases: TGTGCCAGCTCACCAGCGGACAGGGGTTCCACTGAAGCTTTCTTT. Protein sequence: CASSPADRGSTEAFF.

The chain joins TRBV27 to TRBJ1-2, with 7 bases identical to TRBD1. The trim removed 4 bases at V and 4 bases at J, leaving 3 bases unmatched. The CDR3 sequence is 13 residues long. From germline, CDR1 is MNHEY and CDR2 SMNVEV (reference sequence). The CDR3 region is CASSWDSSYGYTF. The CDR3 DNA sequence: TGTGCCAGCAGTTGGGACAGTTCCTATGGCTACACCTTC.